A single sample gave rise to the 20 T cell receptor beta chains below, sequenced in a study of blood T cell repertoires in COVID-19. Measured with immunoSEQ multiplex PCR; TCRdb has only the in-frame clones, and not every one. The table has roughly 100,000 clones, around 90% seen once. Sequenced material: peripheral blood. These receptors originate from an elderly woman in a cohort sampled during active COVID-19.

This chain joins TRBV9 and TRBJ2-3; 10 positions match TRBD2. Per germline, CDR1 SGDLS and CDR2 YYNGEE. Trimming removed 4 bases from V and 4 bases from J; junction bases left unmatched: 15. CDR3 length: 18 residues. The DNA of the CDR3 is TGTGCCAGCAGCCCCCGGTGGCTAGCGGGAGCTTTCCCAGATACGCAGTATTTT. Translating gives CASSPRWLAGAFPDTQYF.

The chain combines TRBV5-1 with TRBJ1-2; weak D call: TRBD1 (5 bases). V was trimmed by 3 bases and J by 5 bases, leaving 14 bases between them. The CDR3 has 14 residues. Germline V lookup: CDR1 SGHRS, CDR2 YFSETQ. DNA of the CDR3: TGCGCCAGCAGCTCCGGGGGTGTCTGGTATGGCTACACCTTC. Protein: CASSSGGVWYGYTF.

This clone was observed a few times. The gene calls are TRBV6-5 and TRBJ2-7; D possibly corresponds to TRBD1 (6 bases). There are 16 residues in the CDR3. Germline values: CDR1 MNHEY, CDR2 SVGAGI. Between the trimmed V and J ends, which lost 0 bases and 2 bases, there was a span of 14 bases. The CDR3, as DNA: TGTGCCAGCAGTTACTCAATTAGGACAGTTGCCTACGAGCAGTACTTC. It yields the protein CASSYSIRTVAYEQYF.

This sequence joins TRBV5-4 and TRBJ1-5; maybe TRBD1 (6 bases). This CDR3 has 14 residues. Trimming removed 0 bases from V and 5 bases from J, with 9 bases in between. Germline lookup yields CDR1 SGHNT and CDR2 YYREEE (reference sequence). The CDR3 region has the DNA TGTGCCAGCAGCTTGGGGACAGCAGATCAGCCCCAGCATTTT. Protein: CASSLGTADQPQHF.

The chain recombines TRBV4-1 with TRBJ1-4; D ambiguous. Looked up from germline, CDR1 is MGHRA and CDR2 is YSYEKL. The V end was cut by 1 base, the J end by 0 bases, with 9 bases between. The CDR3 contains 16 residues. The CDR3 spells CASSQGGFATNEKLFF. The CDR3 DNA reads TGCGCCAGCAGCCAAGGCGGCTTCGCAACTAATGAAAAACTGTTTTTT.

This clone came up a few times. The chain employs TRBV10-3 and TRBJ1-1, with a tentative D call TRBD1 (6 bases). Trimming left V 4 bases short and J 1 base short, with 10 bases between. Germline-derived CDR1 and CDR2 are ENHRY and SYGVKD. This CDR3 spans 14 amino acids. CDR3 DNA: TGTGCCATCAGTGTGGAGACAGGGAACACTGAAGCTTTCTTT. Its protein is CAISVETGNTEAFF.

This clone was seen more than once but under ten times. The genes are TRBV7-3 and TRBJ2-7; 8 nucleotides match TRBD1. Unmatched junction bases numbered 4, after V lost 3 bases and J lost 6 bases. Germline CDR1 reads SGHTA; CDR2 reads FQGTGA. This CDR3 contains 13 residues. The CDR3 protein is CASSLGQVGEQYF. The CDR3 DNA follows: TGTGCCAGCAGCTTGGGACAGGTGGGCGAGCAGTACTTC.

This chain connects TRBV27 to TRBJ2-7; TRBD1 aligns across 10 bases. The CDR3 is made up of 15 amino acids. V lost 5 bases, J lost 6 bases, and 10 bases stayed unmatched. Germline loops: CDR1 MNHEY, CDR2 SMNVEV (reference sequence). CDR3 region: CASSAGTGAYGEQYF. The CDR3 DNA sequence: TGTGCCAGCAGTGCCGGGACAGGGGCTTACGGCGAGCAGTACTTC.

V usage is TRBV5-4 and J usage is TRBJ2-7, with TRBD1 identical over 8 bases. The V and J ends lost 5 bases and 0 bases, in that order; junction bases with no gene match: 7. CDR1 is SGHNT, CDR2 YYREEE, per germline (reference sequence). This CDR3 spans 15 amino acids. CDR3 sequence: CASSRGTGNSYEQYF. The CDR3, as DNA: TGTGCCAGCAGTAGGGGGACAGGAAACTCCTACGAGCAGTACTTC.

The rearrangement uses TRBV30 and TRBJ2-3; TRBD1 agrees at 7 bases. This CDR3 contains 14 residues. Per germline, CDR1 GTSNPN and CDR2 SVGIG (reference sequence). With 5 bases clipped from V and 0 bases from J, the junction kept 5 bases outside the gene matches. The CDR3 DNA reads TGTGCCTGGGTAGGGACAGTCAGCACAGATACGCAGTATTTT. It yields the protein CAWVGTVSTDTQYF.

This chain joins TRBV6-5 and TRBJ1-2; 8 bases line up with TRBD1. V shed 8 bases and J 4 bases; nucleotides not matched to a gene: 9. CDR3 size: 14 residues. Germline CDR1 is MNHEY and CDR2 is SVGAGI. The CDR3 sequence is CASGLQGDSYGYTF. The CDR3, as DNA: TGTGCCAGCGGATTACAGGGGGATTCCTATGGCTACACCTTC.

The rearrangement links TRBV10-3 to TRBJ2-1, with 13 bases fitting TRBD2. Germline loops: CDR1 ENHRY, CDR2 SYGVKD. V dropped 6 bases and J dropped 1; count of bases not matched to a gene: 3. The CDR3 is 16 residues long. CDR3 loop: CAIRGLAGQSYNEQFF. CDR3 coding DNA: TGTGCCATCAGGGGACTAGCGGGACAGTCCTACAATGAGCAGTTCTTC.

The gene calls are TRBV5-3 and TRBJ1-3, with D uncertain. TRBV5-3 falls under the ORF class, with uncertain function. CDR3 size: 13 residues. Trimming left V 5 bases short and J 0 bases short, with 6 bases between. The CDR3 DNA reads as TGTGCCAGAAGTACCAGCTCTGGAAACACCATATATTTT. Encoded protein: CARSTSSGNTIYF.

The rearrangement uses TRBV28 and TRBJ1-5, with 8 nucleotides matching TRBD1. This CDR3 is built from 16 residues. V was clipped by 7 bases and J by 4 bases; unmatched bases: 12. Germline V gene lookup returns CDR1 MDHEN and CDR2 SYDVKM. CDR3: CASNLQGGQMNQPQHF. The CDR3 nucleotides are TGTGCCAGCAACCTACAGGGGGGACAGATGAATCAGCCCCAGCATTTT.

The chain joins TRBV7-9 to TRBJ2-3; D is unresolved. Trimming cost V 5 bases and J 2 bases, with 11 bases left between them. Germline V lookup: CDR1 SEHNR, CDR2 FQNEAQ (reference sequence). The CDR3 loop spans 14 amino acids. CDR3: CASSLPPNTDTQYF. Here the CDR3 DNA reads TGTGCCAGCAGCCTCCCTCCTAACACAGATACGCAGTATTTT.

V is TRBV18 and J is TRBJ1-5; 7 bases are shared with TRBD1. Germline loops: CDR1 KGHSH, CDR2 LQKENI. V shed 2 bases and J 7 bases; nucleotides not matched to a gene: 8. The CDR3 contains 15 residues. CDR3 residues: CASSPSGQGVQPQHF. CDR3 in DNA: TGTGCCAGCTCACCAAGCGGGCAGGGGGTCCAGCCCCAGCATTTT.

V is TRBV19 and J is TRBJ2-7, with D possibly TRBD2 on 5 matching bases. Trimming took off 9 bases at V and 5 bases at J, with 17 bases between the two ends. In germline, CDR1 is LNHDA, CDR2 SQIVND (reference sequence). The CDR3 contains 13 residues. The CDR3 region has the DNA TGTGCCAGCTTAAGCAGGAACGGGAACGAGCAGTACTTC. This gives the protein CASLSRNGNEQYF.

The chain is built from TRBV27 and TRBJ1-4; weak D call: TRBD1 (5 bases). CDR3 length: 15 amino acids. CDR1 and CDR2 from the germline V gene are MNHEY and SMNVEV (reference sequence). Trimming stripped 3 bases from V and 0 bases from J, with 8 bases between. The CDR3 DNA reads TGTGCCAGCAGTTTCGGGGGGGCAACTAATGAAAAACTGTTTTTT. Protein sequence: CASSFGGATNEKLFF.

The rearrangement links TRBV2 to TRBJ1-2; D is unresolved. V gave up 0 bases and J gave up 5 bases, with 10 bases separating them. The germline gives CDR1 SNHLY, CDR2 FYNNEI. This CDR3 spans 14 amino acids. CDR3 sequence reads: CASSEAREEYGYTF. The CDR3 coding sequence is TGTGCCAGCAGTGAAGCGCGGGAGGAGTATGGCTACACCTTC.

In DNA, the CDR3 is TGTGCCAGCAGCTTAGGGCCCGGGGACACTGAAGCTTTCTTT. Amino acid sequence: CASSLGPGDTEAFF. J is TRBJ1-1 and V is TRBV11-3; D is unclear. CDR1 SGHNT and CDR2 YENEEA come from the germline V gene. The CDR3 length is 14 residues. Between the trimmed V and J ends, which lost 1 base and 3 bases, there was a span of 9 bases.